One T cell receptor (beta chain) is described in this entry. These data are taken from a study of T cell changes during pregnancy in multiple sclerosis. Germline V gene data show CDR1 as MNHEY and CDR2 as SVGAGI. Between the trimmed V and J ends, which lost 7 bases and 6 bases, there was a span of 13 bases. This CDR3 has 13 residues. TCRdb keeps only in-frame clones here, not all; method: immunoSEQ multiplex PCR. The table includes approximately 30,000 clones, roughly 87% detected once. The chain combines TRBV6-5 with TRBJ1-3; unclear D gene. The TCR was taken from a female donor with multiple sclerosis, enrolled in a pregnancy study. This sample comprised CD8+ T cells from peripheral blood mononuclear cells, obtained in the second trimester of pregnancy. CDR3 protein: CASTKRGSNTIYF. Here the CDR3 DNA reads TGTGCCAGCACCAAACGAGGGTCAAACACCATATATTTT.